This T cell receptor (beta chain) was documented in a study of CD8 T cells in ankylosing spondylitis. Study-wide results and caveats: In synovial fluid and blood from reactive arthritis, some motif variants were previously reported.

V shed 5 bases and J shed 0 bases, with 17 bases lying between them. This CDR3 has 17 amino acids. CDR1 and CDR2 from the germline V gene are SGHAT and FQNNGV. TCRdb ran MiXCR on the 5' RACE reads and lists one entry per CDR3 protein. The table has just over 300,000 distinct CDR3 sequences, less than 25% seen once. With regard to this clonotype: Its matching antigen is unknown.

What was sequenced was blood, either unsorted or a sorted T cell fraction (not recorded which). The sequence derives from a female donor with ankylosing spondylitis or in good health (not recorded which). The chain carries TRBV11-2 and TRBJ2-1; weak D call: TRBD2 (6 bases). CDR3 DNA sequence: TGTGCCAGCAGCCCGCCCCTGGCGGGGTCCTCCTACAATGAGCAGTTCTTC. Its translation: CASSPPLAGSSYNEQFF.